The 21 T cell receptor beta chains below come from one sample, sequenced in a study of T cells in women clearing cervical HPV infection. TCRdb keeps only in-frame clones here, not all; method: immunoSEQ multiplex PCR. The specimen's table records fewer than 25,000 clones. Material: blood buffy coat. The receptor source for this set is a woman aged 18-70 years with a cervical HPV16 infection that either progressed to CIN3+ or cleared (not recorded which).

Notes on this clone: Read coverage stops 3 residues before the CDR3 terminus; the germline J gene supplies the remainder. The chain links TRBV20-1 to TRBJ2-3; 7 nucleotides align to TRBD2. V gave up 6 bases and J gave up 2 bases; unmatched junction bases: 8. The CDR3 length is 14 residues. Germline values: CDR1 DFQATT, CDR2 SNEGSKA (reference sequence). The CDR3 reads CSAYPSGPTDTQYF. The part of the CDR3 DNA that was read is TGCAGTGCCTACCCTAGCGGACCCACAGATACG.

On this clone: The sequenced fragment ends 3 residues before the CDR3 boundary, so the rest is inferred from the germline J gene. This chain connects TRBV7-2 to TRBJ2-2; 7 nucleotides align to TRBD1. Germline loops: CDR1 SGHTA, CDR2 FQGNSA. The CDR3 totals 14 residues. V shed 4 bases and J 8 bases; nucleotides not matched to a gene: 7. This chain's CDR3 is CASSSPTGRGELFF. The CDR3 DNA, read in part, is TGTGCCAGCAGCTCTCCGACAGGGAGAGGGGAG.

CDR3 amino acids: CSVQTSQSYNEQFF. Incomplete CDR3 DNA: TGCAGTGTCCAGACTAGCCAGTCTTACAATGAG. The genes are TRBV20-1 and TRBJ2-1; 7 bases are a match to TRBD2. Coverage ceases 3 residues before the CDR3 finishes, and the germline J gene fills in the end. J was trimmed by 4 bases and V by 7 bases; bases with no gene match: 10. The germline CDR1 and CDR2 sequences are DFQATT and SNEGSKA (reference sequence). This CDR3 spans 14 amino acids.

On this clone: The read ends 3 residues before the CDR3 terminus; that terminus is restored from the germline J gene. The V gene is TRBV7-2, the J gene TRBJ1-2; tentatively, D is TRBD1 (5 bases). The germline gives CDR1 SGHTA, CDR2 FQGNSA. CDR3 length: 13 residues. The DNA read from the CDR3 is TGTGCCAGCATCCCTCGGGGCGGGGGGGGC. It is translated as CASIPRGGGG. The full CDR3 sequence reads CASIPRGGGGYTF. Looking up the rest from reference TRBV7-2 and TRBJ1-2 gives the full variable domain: GAGVSQSPSNKVTEKGKDVELRCDPISGHTALYWYRQSLGQGLEFLIYFQGNSAPDKSGLPSDRFSAERTGGSVSTLTIQRTQQEDSAVYLCASIPRGGGGYTFGSGTRLTVV.

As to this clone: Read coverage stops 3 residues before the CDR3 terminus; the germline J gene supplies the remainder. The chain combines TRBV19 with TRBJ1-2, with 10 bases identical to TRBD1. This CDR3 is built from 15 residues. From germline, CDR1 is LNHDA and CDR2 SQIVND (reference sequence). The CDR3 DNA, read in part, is TGTGCCAGTAGAAACACCGGGACAGGGGTGGGCGAC. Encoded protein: CASRNTGTGVGD. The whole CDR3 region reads CASRNTGTGVGDYTF.

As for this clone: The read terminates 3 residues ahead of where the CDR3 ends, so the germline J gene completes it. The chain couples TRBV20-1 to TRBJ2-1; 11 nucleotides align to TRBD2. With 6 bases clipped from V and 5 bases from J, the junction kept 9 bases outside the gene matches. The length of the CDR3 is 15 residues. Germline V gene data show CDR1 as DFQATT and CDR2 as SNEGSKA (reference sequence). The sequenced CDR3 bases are TGCAGTGCCCCCGCACTAGCGGGGGACCACAATGAG. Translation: CSAPALAGDHNE. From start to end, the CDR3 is CSAPALAGDHNEQFF.

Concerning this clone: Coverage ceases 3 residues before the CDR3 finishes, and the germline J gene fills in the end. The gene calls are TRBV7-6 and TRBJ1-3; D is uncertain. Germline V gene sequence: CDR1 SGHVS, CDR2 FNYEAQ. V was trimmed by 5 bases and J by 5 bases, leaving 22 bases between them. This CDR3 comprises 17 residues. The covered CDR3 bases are TGTGCCAGCAGCGTCGCGGGCTACGGAAAGACCCGAAACACC. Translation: CASSVAGYGKTRNT. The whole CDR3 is CASSVAGYGKTRNTIYF.

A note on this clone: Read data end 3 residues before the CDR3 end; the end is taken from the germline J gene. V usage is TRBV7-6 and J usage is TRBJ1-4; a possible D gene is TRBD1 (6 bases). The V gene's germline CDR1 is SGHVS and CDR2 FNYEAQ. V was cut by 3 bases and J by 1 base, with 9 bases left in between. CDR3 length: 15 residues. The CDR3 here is CASSFIQGTNEKLFF. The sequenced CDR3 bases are TGTGCCAGCAGCTTTATACAGGGAACTAATGAAAAA.

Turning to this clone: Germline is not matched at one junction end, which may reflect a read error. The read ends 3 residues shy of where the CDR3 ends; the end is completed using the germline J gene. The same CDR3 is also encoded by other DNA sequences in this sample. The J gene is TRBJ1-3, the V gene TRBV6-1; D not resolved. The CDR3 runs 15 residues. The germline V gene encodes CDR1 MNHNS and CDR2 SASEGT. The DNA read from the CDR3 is TGTGCCAGCAGTGAACTAGGACTCTCTGGAAACACA. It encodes CASSELGLSGNT. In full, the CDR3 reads CASSELGLSGNTIYF.

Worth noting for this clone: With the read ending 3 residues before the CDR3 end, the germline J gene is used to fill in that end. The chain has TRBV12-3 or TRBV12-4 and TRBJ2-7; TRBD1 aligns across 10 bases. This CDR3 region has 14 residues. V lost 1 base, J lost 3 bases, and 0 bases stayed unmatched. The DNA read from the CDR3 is TGTGCCAGCAGTTTAGGGACAGGGGGCTACGAG. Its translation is CASSLGTGGYE. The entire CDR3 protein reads CASSLGTGGYEQYF.

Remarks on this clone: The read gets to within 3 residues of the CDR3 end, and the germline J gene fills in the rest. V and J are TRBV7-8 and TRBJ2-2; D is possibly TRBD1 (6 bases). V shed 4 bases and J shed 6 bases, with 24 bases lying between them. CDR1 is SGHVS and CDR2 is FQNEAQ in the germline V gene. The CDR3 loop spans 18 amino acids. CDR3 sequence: CASSSRPRTETGAGELFF. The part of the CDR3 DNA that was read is TGTGCCAGCAGCTCCAGACCCAGGACAGAGACCGGCGCCGGGGAG.

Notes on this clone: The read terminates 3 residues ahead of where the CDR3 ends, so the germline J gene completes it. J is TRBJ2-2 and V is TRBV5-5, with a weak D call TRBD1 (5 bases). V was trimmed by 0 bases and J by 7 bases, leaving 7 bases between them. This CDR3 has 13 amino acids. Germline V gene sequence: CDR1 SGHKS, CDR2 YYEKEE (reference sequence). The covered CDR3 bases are TGTGCCAGCAGCTTGGCAGGGTACGGGGAG. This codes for CASSLAGYGE. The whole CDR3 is CASSLAGYGELFF.

The covered CDR3 bases are TGTGCCAGCAGCCCCCAGACAGGGACGGCCTACGAG. As protein: CASSPQTGTAYE. The entire CDR3 sequence reads CASSPQTGTAYEQYF. The V call is TRBV7-2, the J call TRBJ2-7; 7 nucleotides line up with TRBD1. The missing CDR3 end, 3 residues past where the read stops, is filled in from the germline J gene. V was clipped by 5 bases and J by 2 bases; unmatched bases: 9. The CDR3 totals 15 residues. CDR1 is SGHTA, CDR2 FQGNSA, per germline.

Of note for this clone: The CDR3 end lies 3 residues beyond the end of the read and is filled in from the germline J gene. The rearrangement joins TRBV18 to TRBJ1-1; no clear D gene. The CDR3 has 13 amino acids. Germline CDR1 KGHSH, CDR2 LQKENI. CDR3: CASSDRGASGAFF. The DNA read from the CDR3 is TGTGCCAGCTCAGACCGGGGAGCTAGCGGA.

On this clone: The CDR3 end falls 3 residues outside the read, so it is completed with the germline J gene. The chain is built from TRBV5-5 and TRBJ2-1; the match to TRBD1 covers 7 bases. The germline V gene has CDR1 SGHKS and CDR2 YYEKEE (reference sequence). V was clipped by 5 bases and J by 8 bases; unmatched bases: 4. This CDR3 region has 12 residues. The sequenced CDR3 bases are TGTGCCAGCAGAAAAGACAGGGATGAG. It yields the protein CASRKDRDE. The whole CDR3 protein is CASRKDRDEQFF. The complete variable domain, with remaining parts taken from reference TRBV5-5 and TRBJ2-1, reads DAGVTQSPTHLIKTRGQQVTLRCSPISGHKSVSWYQQVLGQGPQFIFQYYEKEERGRGNFPDRFSARQFPNYSSELNVNALLLGDSALYLCASRKDRDEQFFGPGTRLTVL.

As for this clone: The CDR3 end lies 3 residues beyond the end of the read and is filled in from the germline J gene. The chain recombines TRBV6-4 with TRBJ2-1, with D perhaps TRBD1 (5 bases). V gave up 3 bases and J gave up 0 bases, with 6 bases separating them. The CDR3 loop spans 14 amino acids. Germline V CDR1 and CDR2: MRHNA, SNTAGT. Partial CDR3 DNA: TGTGCCAGCAGTGAACAGGACTCCTACAATGAG. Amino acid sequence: CASSEQDSYNE. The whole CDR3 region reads CASSEQDSYNEQFF.

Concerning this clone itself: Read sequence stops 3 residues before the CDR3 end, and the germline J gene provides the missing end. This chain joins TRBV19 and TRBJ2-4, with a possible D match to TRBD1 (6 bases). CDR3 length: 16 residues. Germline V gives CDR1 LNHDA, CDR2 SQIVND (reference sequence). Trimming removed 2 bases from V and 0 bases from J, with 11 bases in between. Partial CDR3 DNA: TGTGCCAGTAGTATAACAGGGACCCTAGCCAAAAACATT. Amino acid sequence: CASSITGTLAKNI. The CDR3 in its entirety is CASSITGTLAKNIQYF.

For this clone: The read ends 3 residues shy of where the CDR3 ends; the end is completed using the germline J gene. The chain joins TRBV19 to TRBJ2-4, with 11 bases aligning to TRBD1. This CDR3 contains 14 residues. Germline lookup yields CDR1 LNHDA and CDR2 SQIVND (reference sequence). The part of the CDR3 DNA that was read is TGTGCCAGTAGCTTAGCCGGGACAGGGGGTGGT. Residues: CASSLAGTGGG. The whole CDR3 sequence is CASSLAGTGGGQYF.

The CDR3 reads CASTTTGVTGELFF. The DNA read from the CDR3 is TGTGCCAGTACCACGACAGGGGTGACCGGGGAG. This rearrangement joins TRBV19 to TRBJ2-2; 8 positions agree with TRBD1. Read coverage stops 3 residues before the CDR3 terminus; the germline J gene supplies the remainder. Trimming took 7 bases from V and 5 from J; bases not matched to a gene: 6. Looked up from germline, CDR1 is LNHDA and CDR2 is SQIVND (reference sequence). The CDR3 is 14 residues long. The full variable domain, completed using reference TRBV19 and TRBJ2-2, is DGGITQSPKYLFRKEGQNVTLSCEQNLNHDAMYWYRQDPGQGLRLIYYSQIVNDFQKGDIAEGYSVSREKKESFPLTVTSAQKNPTAFYLCASTTTGVTGELFFGEGSRLTVL.

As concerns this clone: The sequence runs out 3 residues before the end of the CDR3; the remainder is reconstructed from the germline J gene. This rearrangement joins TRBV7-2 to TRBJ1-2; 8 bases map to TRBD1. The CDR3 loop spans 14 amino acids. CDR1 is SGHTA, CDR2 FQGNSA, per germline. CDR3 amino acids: CASSLSGGTYDYTF. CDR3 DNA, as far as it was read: TGTGCCAGCAGCTTATCAGGGGGCACGTACGAC.

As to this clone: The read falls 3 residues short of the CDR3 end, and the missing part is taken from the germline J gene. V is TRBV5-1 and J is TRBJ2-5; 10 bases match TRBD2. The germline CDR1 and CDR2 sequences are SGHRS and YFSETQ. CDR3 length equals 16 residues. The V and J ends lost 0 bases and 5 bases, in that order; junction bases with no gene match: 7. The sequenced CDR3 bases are TGCGCCAGCAGCTTGGGAGCGGGAGGGCGACTGGAGACC. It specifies CASSLGAGGRLET. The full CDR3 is CASSLGAGGRLETQYF.